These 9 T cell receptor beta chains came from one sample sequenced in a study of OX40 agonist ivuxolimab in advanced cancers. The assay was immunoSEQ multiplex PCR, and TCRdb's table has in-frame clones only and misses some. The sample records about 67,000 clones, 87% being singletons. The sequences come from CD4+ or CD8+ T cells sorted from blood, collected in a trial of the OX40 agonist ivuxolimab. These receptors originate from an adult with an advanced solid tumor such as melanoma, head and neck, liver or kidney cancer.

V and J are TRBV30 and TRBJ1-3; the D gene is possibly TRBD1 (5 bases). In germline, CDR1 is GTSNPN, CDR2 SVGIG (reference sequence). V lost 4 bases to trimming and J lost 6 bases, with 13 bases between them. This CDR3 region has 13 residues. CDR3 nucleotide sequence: TGTGCCTGGACCCCCGGCAGGGTAAACACCATATATTTT. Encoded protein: CAWTPGRVNTIYF.

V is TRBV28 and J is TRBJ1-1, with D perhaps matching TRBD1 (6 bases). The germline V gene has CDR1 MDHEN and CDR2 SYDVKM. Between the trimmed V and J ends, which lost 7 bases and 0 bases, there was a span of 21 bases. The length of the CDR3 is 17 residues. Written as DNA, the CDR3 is TGTGCCAGCAACTCCCCTTCCCCGGGACAACTGAACACTGAAGCTTTCTTT. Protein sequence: CASNSPSPGQLNTEAFF.

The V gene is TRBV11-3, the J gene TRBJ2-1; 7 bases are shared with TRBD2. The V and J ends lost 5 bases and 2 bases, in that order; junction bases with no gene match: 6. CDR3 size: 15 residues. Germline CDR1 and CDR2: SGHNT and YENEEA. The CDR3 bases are TGTGCCAGCAGCCGGGCGGGAGTCACCTACAATGAGCAGTTCTTC. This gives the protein CASSRAGVTYNEQFF.

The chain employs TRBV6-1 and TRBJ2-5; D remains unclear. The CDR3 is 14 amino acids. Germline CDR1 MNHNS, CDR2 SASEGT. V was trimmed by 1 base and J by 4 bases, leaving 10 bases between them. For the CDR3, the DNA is TGTGCCAGCAGTGAAGTCCGATTGGGAGAGACCCAGTACTTC. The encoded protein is CASSEVRLGETQYF.

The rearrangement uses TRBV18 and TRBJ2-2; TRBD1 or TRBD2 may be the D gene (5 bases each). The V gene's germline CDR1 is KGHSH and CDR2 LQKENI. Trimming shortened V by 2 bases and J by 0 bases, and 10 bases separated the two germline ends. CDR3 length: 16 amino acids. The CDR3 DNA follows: TGTGCCAGCTCACCATTAAGGGACCCGAACACCGGGGAGCTGTTTTTT. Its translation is CASSPLRDPNTGELFF.

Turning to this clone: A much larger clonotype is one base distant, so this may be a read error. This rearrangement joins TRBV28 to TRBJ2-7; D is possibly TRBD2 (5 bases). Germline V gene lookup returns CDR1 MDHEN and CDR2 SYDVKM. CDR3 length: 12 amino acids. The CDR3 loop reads CASSPDSYERYF. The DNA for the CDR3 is TGTGCCAGCAGTCCGGACTCCTACGAGCGGTACTTC.

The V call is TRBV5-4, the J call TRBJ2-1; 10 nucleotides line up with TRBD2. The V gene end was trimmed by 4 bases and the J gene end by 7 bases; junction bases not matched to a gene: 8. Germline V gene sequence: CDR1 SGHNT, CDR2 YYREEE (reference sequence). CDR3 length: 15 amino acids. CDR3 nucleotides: TGTGCCAGCAGCCCAACTAGCGGGGTCTATAATGAGCAGTTCTTC. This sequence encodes CASSPTSGVYNEQFF.

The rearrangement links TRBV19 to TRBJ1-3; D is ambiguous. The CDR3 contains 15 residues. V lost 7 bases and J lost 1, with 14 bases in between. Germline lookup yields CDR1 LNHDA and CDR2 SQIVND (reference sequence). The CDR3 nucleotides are TGTGCCAGTAAGGCAACAGACGTATCTGGAAACACCATATATTTT. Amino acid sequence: CASKATDVSGNTIYF.

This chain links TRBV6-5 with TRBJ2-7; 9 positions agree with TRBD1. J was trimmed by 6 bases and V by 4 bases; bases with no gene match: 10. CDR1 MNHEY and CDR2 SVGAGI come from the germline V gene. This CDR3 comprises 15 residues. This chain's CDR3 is CASSSPGQGVGEQYF. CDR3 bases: TGTGCCAGCAGTTCTCCGGGACAGGGCGTTGGCGAGCAGTACTTC.